This entry features one T cell receptor (beta chain) sequence. Its antigen is currently not known. Per-base qualities were not stored, and no clone one base away is much larger. The data are from a study of cytomegalovirus exposure and HLA in healthy donors (TCRdb year 2017). Regarding the complete study: An earlier analysis of roughly 630 of the donors reported about 290 Gb of sequence data and 100 million to 130 million unique TCR beta sequences from around 200 million T cells. An early release that covered approximately 600 HLA-typed donors contained approximately 300 gigabases of sequencing data and about 84 million unique TCR sequences. Of the 350 to 400 genotyped donors, approximately 83% fell in the genetic ancestry cluster associated with self-reported Caucasian donors. The study was designed to test whether signatures of past pathogen exposure could be identified by cataloging public T cell receptors. The study used immunosequencing to profile the T cell repertoires of approximately 630 subjects and linked those repertoires to cytomegalovirus serostatus. A separate validation cohort of 100 to 150 different subjects was used in addition to the roughly 670-subject first cohort. The study combined high-throughput TCR immunosequencing, statistical association of individual TCRs with disease status, and machine learning to predict cytomegalovirus infection status. To study patterns of TCR occurrence, a later analysis re-analyzed previously published TCR beta repertoires from just over 650 donors and added high-resolution HLA genotyping. Rather than drawing on any new phenotypic data, the later analysis identified candidate immune exposures from TCR beta sequences and the way those sequences occurred across donors. To decide whether each TCR beta V gene segment behaved as functional or pseudogenic, an earlier analysis of over 500 of the donors relied on high-throughput TCR beta sequencing. Donor age, sex, ethnicity and CMV serostatus were compiled alongside the repertoire data. A later genetic analysis used genome-wide SNP genotypes for about 55% of the 666 donors, treating that subset as a discovery cohort. All discovery cohort repertoires had been generated using a single sequencing platform. HLA typing included class I and class II loci at four-digit resolution. The number of donors typed differed by locus, with roughly 629-640 for A, B, C, DRB1 and DQB1, roughly 520 for DQA1, approximately 580 for DPA1, and around 450 for DPB1. Roughly five DR-DQ haplotypes were handled as single units for association and clustering because linkage in the cohort was strong. Among around 400 genotyped donors of the cohort, an average of approximately 240,000 unique TCR beta nucleotide sequences was sequenced per donor, of which about 18% were non-productive. What the authors observed across the whole study: A later analysis found that HLA-associated TCR beta chains were more clonally expanded and had lower generation probabilities than equally common non-associated chains. Correlated functional status among segregating V segments might be attributable to linkage disequilibrium, but an unknown experimental factor could not be ruled out. A further reported finding was that TCR beta sequences accurately predicted the HLA-A and HLA-B alleles for most subjects in the first cohort. Across donors, most TCR sequences were observed very rarely, whereas some public TCRs were present in many individuals. In an earlier analysis of roughly 560 of the donors, most TCR beta V segments were observed in productive rearrangements about 90% or about 30% of the time, broadly matching IMGT annotations. Because some donors lacked HLA typing at each locus, the association tests relied only on the typed subset. In a later analysis, the rate of TCR association differed among HLA loci, with DRB1 alleles having the most associated TCRs and HLA-C alleles having the fewest. Presence/absence analyses assumed roughly uniform sequencing depth across donors, an assumption that may not hold. For the cohort, immune exposure information was limited to CMV serostatus. In a later genetic analysis, fewer N-insertions in productive TCRs were reported among donors in an Asian-associated ancestry cluster than the roughly 700-donor mean. Only TCR beta chains were sequenced in this cohort, and the absence of alpha or paired-chain data limited detectable features. In a later analysis, most CMV-associated TCR beta chains were found to appear HLA-restricted, with HLA associations seemingly driven largely by CMV exposure. A total of 150 to 200 TCR beta chains were listed by the study as associated with cytomegalovirus. The sequencing pipeline was judged likely to have produced a cluster of highly shared sequence variants as a technical artifact. Three of the identified cytomegalovirus-associated TCR beta chains were confirmed in vitro to be specific for cytomegalovirus antigens. Assigning TCR associations to individual alleles was difficult when HLA alleles, especially DR and DQ, strongly co-occurred. Because counts were too low, about 17 rarely observed V segments, including chromosome 9 orphons, were excluded from the earlier analysis of under 650 of the donors. It was suggested by the authors that the approach could potentially be generalized to other disease states and immunological phenotypes. The classifier was reported to diagnose cytomegalovirus status with high specificity and sensitivity in both the original cohort and the validation cohort. In a later analysis, several top co-occurrence clusters were reported to appear linked to parvovirus B19, influenza, CMV and Epstein-Barr virus. At a false discovery rate of 0.05, a later analysis linked 16,951 TCR beta sequences to specific HLA alleles. A later genetic analysis associated a missense DCLRE1C variant with V-gene and J-gene trimming of TCR beta chains, and an independent cohort replicated the association.

Library generation was performed with the immunoSEQ multiplex PCR assay. A mixture of 60 forward primers for TCR Vbeta segments and 13 reverse primers for TCR Jbeta segments was used in the multiplex PCR. The CDR3 region of rearranged TCR beta genes was amplified from genomic DNA with a multiplex PCR assay. On the Illumina HiSeq System, the amplified TCR beta libraries were sequenced as 87-base-pair reads. The published analysis was carried out like this. A later analysis counted some 74 million unique TCR beta chains across the 600 to 850 repertoires, and roughly 9.9 million of these chains were shared by at least two donors. Raw reads were error-corrected and collapsed into unique sequences by a nearest-neighbor algorithm in which closely related sequences were merged to remove PCR and sequencing errors. V, D and J gene segments were assigned by aligning CDR3 sequences to IMGT reference sequences. Each retained sequence needed at least a six-nucleotide match to both a V gene segment and a J gene segment. A rearrangement counted as productive if the CDR3 had no stop codons and remained in frame with V and J, and every other rearrangement counted as non-productive. Following IMGT convention, CDR3 was defined as the stretch from the second conserved V-encoded cysteine to the conserved J-encoded phenylalanine. The earlier analysis of about 620 of the donors excluded sequences that lacked an unambiguous match to a single V gene segment. An earlier analysis of several hundred of the donors called V segments functional above 56.7% productive rearrangements and segregating when the between-donor standard deviation exceeded 5%. To diagnose cytomegalovirus status from the catalog of TCR beta chain sequences, a statistical classification framework was built. In a later analysis, TCR nucleotide sequences were compared against IMGT/GENE-DB human TR gene sequences so that V and J genes could be assigned. In a later analysis, CDR3 sequences and most-parsimonious VDJ recombination scenarios were assigned using the TCRdist pipeline. In a later analysis, each TCR beta chain was defined by its CDR3 amino acid sequence together with its V-gene family, and reads lacking a unique V-gene family were excluded. To address suspected cross-contamination and a sequencing artifact, a later analysis removed around 600 highly shared, low-generation-probability nucleotide sequences. In a later analysis, a clonal expansion index was calculated for each public chain from normalized within-repertoire ranks of inferred template counts. A later analysis computed generation probabilities with a VDJ recombination model fitted to out-of-frame rearrangements, and checked the results against IGoR. Hypergeometric tests were used in a later analysis to score TCR-TCR, TCR-HLA and TCR-CMV co-occurrence, with a repertoire-size bias correction applied to the TCR pairs. In a later analysis, false discovery rates were estimated by permuting HLA or CMV assignments 20 times. In a later analysis, co-occurring TCRs were grouped using DBSCAN, and TCRdist sequence similarity was added for clustering within HLA-allele-positive subsets. Co-occurrence clustering excluded repertoires with fewer than 30,000 or more than 120,000 public chains, plus five with anomalous nucleotide sharing. TCRdb mirrors the immuneACCESS table, restricted to in-frame sequences. Some clones are absent from its copies; in checked studies, under half trace to an unresolved V gene, and the reason for the others is unknown. V and J calls and clone size are copied from that table; D and trimming were computed from the DNA. The sample yields around 40,000 clones; approximately 86% were counted once. Approximately 8% of the sample rests with the top ten.

In total, over 600 healthy bone marrow donors made up the cohort. At the time of sampling, every cohort member was nominally healthy, though immune exposures that went unrecorded were likely present. The donor was CMV seropositive and belonged to the group of about 290 seropositive cohort members. A peripheral blood sample was provided by each donor, and peripheral blood mononuclear cells were used for TCR beta sequencing. Genomic DNA was extracted from the blood cell samples with the Qiagen DNeasy Blood Extraction Kit. The receptor was derived from a woman aged 35 to 49 in good health and CMV-seropositive. What was sequenced was PBMCs.

The sequenced DNA is TGTGCCAGCAGTGAAGCGCGTCAGACTGGCTCTGGCAATGAGCAGTTCTTC. It translates to CASSEARQTGSGNEQFF. The rearrangement combines TRBV6-1 with TRBJ2-1; confidence is insufficient to name the D gene. As encoded in the germline V gene, CDR1 is MNHNS while CDR2 is SASEGT. From the cysteine up to the phenylalanine, the CDR3 has a length of 17 residues. The DNA shown is the 51-base CDR3, in frame from base 1. Trimming costs V 0 bases and J 6 bases, and their ends lie 18 bases apart.